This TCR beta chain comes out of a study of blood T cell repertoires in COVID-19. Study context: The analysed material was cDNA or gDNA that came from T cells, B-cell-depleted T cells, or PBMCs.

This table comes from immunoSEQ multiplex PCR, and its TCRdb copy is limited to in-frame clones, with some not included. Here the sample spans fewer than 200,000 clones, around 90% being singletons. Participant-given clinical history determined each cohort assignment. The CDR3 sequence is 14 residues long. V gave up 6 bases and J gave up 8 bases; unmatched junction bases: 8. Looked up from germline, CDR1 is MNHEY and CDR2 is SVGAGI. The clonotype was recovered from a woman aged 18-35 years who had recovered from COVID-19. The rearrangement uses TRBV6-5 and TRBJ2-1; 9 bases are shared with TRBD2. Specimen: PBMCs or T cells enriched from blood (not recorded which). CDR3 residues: CASRTGTSTDEQFF. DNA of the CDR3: TGTGCCAGCAGAACCGGGACTAGCACCGATGAGCAGTTCTTC.